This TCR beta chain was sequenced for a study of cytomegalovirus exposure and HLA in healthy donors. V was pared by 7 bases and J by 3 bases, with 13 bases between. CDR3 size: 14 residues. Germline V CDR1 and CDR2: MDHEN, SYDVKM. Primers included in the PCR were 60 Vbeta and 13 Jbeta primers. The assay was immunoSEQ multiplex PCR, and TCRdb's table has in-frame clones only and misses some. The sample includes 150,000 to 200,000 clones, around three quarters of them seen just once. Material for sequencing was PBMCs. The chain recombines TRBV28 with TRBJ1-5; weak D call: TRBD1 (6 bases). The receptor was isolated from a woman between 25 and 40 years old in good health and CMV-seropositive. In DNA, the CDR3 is TGTGCCAGCACCTACAGGGTAATCAATCAGCCCCAGCATTTT. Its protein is CASTYRVINQPQHF.